This T cell receptor (beta chain) derives from a study of cytomegalovirus exposure and HLA in healthy donors. General observations from the study: Reports indicate that TCR beta sequences accurately predicted the HLA-A and HLA-B alleles of most subjects. Earlier findings revealed that most TCR beta V segments proved productive either about 87% or about 30% of the time. TCR beta V- and J-gene trimming, according to a later analysis, was linked to a missense DCLRE1C variant.

This CDR3 spans 13 amino acids. Trimming cost V 1 base and J 6 bases, with 10 bases left between them. CDR1 and CDR2 (germline): PRHDT, FYEKMQ (reference sequence). The PCR ran on 60 Vbeta and 13 Jbeta primers. Sequenced by immunoSEQ multiplex PCR; TCRdb stores in-frame clones only, minus some. The sample carries approximately 150,000 clones, about four fifths recorded once. This clone was detected once. The antigen remains unidentified. This sequence joins TRBV13 and TRBJ2-7; D is possibly TRBD1 (5 bases). The clonotype was recovered from a woman aged 18-29 years in good health and CMV-seropositive. The sequencing input was PBMCs. The CDR3 protein is CASSLAAGFEQYF. The CDR3 DNA reads TGTGCCAGCAGCTTAGCGGCAGGGTTCGAGCAGTACTTC. Full variable domain (outside the CDR3, taken from reference TRBV13 and TRBJ2-7): AAGVIQSPRHLIKEKRETATLKCYPIPRHDTVYWYQQGPGQDPQFLISFYEKMQSDKGSIPDRFSAQQFSDYHSELNMSSLELGDSALYFCASSLAAGFEQYFGPGTRLTVT.